A single sample gave rise to the 18 T cell receptor beta chains below, sequenced in a study of Ad26.COV2.S vaccination and SARS-CoV-2 variants. Documented treatment: some 20 received Ad26.COV2.S at low or high dose, single or two shots; about 5 received placebo; per-sample allocation not given. Specimen acquisition occurred on day 63 following the initial vaccine or placebo injection. Data came from immunoSEQ multiplex PCR; TCRdb stores just in-frame clones and leaves some out. Of some 480,000 clones detected, approximately 90% appear once; the ten largest clones hold 10% to 15%. The sequences come from peripheral blood, collected in a trial of Ad26.COV2.S vaccine versus placebo. These receptors came from a person between 18 and 65 years old who received the Ad26.COV2.S COVID-19 vaccine or a placebo.

V gene TRBV24-1 combines with J gene TRBJ1-2; D is unclear. Trimming shortened V by 3 bases and J by 2 bases, and 9 bases separated the two germline ends. Germline V CDR1 and CDR2: KGHDR, SFDVKD. There are 14 residues in the CDR3. DNA for the CDR3: TGTGCCACCAGTGATCCCCAGAGAAACTATGGCTACACCTTC. As protein: CATSDPQRNYGYTF.

The gene calls are TRBV6-2 or TRBV6-3 and TRBJ2-1; 7 bases fit TRBD1. Germline CDR1 is MNHEY and CDR2 is SVGEGT. The CDR3 has 15 amino acids. The V gene end was trimmed by 2 bases and the J gene end by 7 bases; junction bases not matched to a gene: 8. CDR3 coding DNA: TGTGCCAGCAGTTACCGGGACAGAAGGGAGAATGAGCAGTTCTTC. Translated, it gives CASSYRDRRENEQFF.

The chain combines TRBV3-1 (or the pseudogene TRBV3-2) with TRBJ2-3; the match to TRBD2 covers 14 bases. This CDR3 has 18 residues. CDR1 LGHDT and CDR2 YNNKEL come from the germline V gene (reference sequence). Trimming took 3 bases from V and 4 from J; bases not matched to a gene: 9. The CDR3 DNA is TGTGCCAGCAGCCAGACCGGGACTAGCGGGAGAGAATCAGATACGCAGTATTTT. Protein sequence: CASSQTGTSGRESDTQYF.

The rearrangement uses TRBV5-5 and TRBJ1-4; D is possibly TRBD1 (5 bases). Trimming pared 2 bases from V and 7 bases from J, leaving 12 bases between. This CDR3 contains 14 residues. Germline CDR1 reads SGHKS; CDR2 reads YYEKEE (reference sequence). CDR3 in DNA: TGTGCCAGCAGCTTTCAGGGTCAGGGTGAAAAACTGTTTTTT. It encodes CASSFQGQGEKLFF.

The chain links TRBV3-1 (or the pseudogene TRBV3-2) to TRBJ2-3, with D tentatively TRBD1 or TRBD2 (5 bases each). Germline V gene lookup returns CDR1 LGHDT and CDR2 YNNKEL (reference sequence). The CDR3 is made up of 16 amino acids. V shed 1 base and J shed 2 bases, with 13 bases lying between them. As DNA, the CDR3 is TGTGCCAGCAGCCAAGGAGTCGGGGCTTTCACAGATACGCAGTATTTT. The encoded protein is CASSQGVGAFTDTQYF.

The table lists this clone with a few counts. As DNA, the CDR3 is TGTGTCTCCCGGGGGGCTACGAACACCGGGGAGCTGTTTTTT. It specifies CVSRGATNTGELFF. This chain links TRBV11-2 with TRBJ2-2; TRBD2 might be the D (7 bases). This CDR3 is built from 14 residues. Germline CDR1 is SGHAT and CDR2 is FQNNGV.

The rearrangement joins TRBV2 to TRBJ2-3, with D perhaps TRBD2 (5 bases). V lost 8 bases and J 4 bases, leaving 16 bases between the germline ends. CDR1 is SNHLY, CDR2 FYNNEI, per germline. This CDR3 has 14 residues. The CDR3 sequence: CASSSGGDSDTQYF. In DNA, the CDR3 is TGTGCCAGCTCGAGCGGCGGCGACTCAGATACGCAGTATTTT.

The chain couples TRBV9 to TRBJ1-3; 9 positions match TRBD1. The V segment lost 1 base and the J segment 1 base; nucleotides outside the gene matches: 9. CDR1 and CDR2 (germline): SGDLS, YYNGEE. This CDR3 has 18 amino acids. The CDR3 loop reads CASSVLPPGQGSGNTIYF. The CDR3 DNA follows: TGTGCCAGCAGCGTACTACCGCCGGGACAGGGTTCTGGAAACACCATATATTTT.

This chain connects TRBV9 to TRBJ2-3, with 9 bases that match TRBD2. V dropped 7 bases and J dropped 6; count of bases not matched to a gene: 6. Germline assignment: CDR1 SGDLS and CDR2 YYNGEE. CDR3 length: 13 amino acids. CDR3 protein: CASAREGLDTQYF. The DNA of the CDR3 is TGTGCCAGCGCGCGGGAGGGCCTCGATACGCAGTATTTT.

This clone was detected only a few times. This rearrangement joins TRBV7-3 to TRBJ2-3, with 7 bases that match TRBD1. The CDR3 has 15 residues. CDR1 and CDR2 from the germline V gene are SGHTA and FQGTGA. V lost 0 bases to trimming and J lost 6 bases; unmatched junction nucleotides: 6. CDR3 region: CASSLTGDRFDTQYF. CDR3 in DNA: TGTGCCAGCAGCTTAACTGGGGACAGATTTGATACGCAGTATTTT.

V usage is TRBV3-1 (or the pseudogene TRBV3-2) and J usage is TRBJ2-3; TRBD2 matches 11 bases. Germline V gene data show CDR1 as LGHDT and CDR2 as YNNKEL (reference sequence). The CDR3 is 15 amino acids. The J segment lost 3 bases and the V segment lost 4 bases, leaving 3 bases of the junction unmatched. The CDR3 sequence: CASSPLAGGTDTQYF. In DNA, the CDR3 is TGTGCCAGCAGCCCGCTAGCGGGAGGAACAGATACGCAGTATTTT.

This chain links TRBV28 with TRBJ2-7; 8 bases align to TRBD2. CDR1 and CDR2 from the germline V gene are MDHEN and SYDVKM. V gave up 7 bases and J gave up 12 bases; unmatched junction bases: 11. The CDR3 spans 12 residues. The CDR3 loop is CASIRPGGRGYF. The CDR3 coding sequence is TGTGCCAGCATACGCCCGGGGGGGAGAGGGTACTTC.

The V call is TRBV5-4, the J call TRBJ2-1; no reliable D call. The CDR3 contains 11 residues. V was shortened by 3 bases and J by 5 bases, with 3 bases between the two germline ends. Germline V lookup: CDR1 SGHNT, CDR2 YYREEE (reference sequence). The CDR3 DNA follows: TGTGCCAGCAGCTATAACAATGAGCAGTTCTTC. Translation: CASSYNNEQFF.

This rearrangement joins TRBV30 to TRBJ1-2, with TRBD1 as a possible D gene (6 bases). The germline V gene encodes CDR1 GTSNPN and CDR2 SVGIG (reference sequence). The CDR3 runs to 18 residues. The ends were cut back, 0 bases at V and 0 bases at J, with 20 bases in the middle. CDR3 in DNA: TGTGCCTGGAGTGTCGGGATTGGGCGGGGGGCTCCTAACTATGGCTACACCTTC. It specifies CAWSVGIGRGAPNYGYTF.

This chain connects TRBV27 to TRBJ1-1, with D maybe TRBD1 (5 bases). With 4 bases removed from V and 6 bases from J, the gap between germline ends came to 21 bases. CDR1 is MNHEY and CDR2 is SMNVEV in the germline V gene (reference sequence). The CDR3 covers 16 residues. CDR3 sequence (DNA): TGTGCCAGCAGTTCAGTTGTACGCCGGGACGGCCCTGAAGCTTTCTTT. Translation gives CASSSVVRRDGPEAFF.

This clone was seen only once. The J gene is TRBJ2-1, the V gene TRBV6-2 or TRBV6-3; 13 bases agree with TRBD2. CDR1 and CDR2 (germline): MNHEY, SVGEGT. V shed 2 bases and J 7 bases; nucleotides not matched to a gene: 17. CDR3 size: 20 residues. The CDR3 is CASSYTVRGLAGRGGNEQFF. The CDR3 nucleotides are TGTGCCAGCAGTTACACTGTGAGGGGACTAGCGGGAAGAGGAGGGAATGAGCAGTTCTTC.

V gene TRBV27 combines with J gene TRBJ1-2; 7 positions match TRBD1. This CDR3 region has 16 residues. Trimming removed 2 bases from V and 3 bases from J; junction bases left unmatched: 9. The germline CDR1 and CDR2 sequences are MNHEY and SMNVEV (reference sequence). The CDR3 sequence: CASSLKQGRAYYGYTF. The DNA for the CDR3 is TGTGCCAGCAGTTTAAAACAGGGGCGCGCGTACTATGGCTACACCTTC.

The chain carries TRBV27 and TRBJ2-2; D is undetermined. The length of the CDR3 is 13 residues. The V gene lost 2 bases and the J gene lost 6 bases, with 7 bases spanning the gap. Germline lookup yields CDR1 MNHEY and CDR2 SMNVEV (reference sequence). The CDR3 is CASSLSSSGELFF. The CDR3 DNA is TGTGCCAGCAGTTTAAGTTCCTCCGGGGAGCTGTTTTTT.